The following is a T cell receptor beta chain sequence with its context. In the original workflow: Estimation of nucleated cell counts was performed using reference gene primer amplification. Data came from immunoSEQ multiplex PCR; TCRdb stores just in-frame clones and leaves some out. The DNA gave D and trimming, while V, J and clone size come from that table. This table holds roughly 500,000 clones, 88% found once. Recovered participants had two consecutive negative NP/OP PCR tests, healthcare professional clearance, or symptom resolution. This record comes from a study of blood T cell repertoires in COVID-19. Study overall: From the United States, Italy and Spain came samples of acute and convalescent COVID-19. The cDNA or gDNA used as material had been derived from T cells, B-cell-depleted T cells, or PBMCs.

CDR3 length: 15 amino acids. The germline V gene encodes CDR1 KGHDR and CDR2 SFDVKD. Trimming shortened V by 2 bases and J by 1 base, and 10 bases separated the two germline ends. This clonotype was obtained from a woman in her sixties who had recovered from COVID-19. The V call is TRBV24-1, the J call TRBJ1-1; D is unclear. The sequenced sample consisted of PBMCs or T cells enriched from blood (not recorded which). CDR3 DNA sequence: TGTGCCACCAGTGATTCCGGTAGCAGGAACACTGAAGCTTTCTTT. This codes for CATSDSGSRNTEAFF.